A selection of T cell receptor beta chains follows, all from one sample in a study of identical twins. A single record per CDR3 protein comes from TCRdb applying MiXCR to the 5' RACE reads. The table has around 280,000 distinct CDR3 sequences, approximately 8% seen once. In addition, the sample was reused for a study of yellow fever vaccine responses in identical twins.

Sequencing was carried out using memory (CD45RO+) T cells sorted from blood. Receptors were obtained from a woman aged 18-29 years in good health. Each CDR3 is given with its conserved first and last residue. D genes are given only for firm matches. Expanded clones are given a class, and other clones once, few, many or no size at all.

TRBJ2-4 | few | TRBD2 | TRBV5-1 | TGCGCCAGCAGCAATCCTACTAGCGGGACGGACATTCAGTACTTC | CASSNPTSGTDIQYF
TRBJ2-3 | . | TRBD2 | TRBV2 | TGTGCCAGCAGAGCACCTTCCGGGACTAGCGGGAGAAGCACAGATACGCAGTATTTT | CASRAPSGTSGRSTDTQYF
TRBJ1-4 | many | . | TRBV5-1 | TGCGCCAGCAGCTTGGGGGATATTGCAACTAATGAAAAACTGTTTTTT | CASSLGDIATNEKLFF
TRBJ2-3 | . | . | TRBV29-1 | TGCAGCGAGCGACAGGAGACAGATACGCAGTATTTT | CSERQETDTQYF
TRBJ2-6 | . | TRBD1 | TRBV25-1 | TGTGCCAGCAGTTCTCCGGACAGGGGAGTAACTGGGGCCAACGTCCTGACTTTC | CASSSPDRGVTGANVLTF
TRBJ2-5 | few | . | TRBV2 | TGTGCCAGCAATCCCACTAGCTCCGGGACCCAGTACTTC | CASNPTSSGTQYF
TRBJ2-2 | . | TRBD2 | TRBV5-1 | TGCGCCAGCAGCTTGGGCTCCCTAGCGGGAGGGAACACCGGGGAGCTGTTTTTT | CASSLGSLAGGNTGELFF
TRBJ2-2 | . | . | TRBV4-1 | TGCGCCAGCAGCCCCCCGGGTCCCAGGTCCGGGGAGCTGTTTTTT | CASSPPGPRSGELFF
TRBJ1-1 | . | TRBD1 | TRBV20-1 | TGCAGTGCTAGAGGCGGGACAGGGGGCTATGTAGGGACGAACACTGAAGCTTTCTTT | CSARGGTGGYVGTNTEAFF
TRBJ1-1 | many | . | TRBV12-3/TRBV12-4 | TGTGCCAGCAGGGTTACAGGCCGAGCTTTCTTT | CASRVTGRAFF
TRBJ2-7 | few | TRBD2 | TRBV11-2 | TGTGCCAGCAGCTTAACTAGCGGGTTCACCAGCGGGGAGCAGTACTTC | CASSLTSGFTSGEQYF
TRBJ2-3 | few | . | TRBV20-1 | TGCAGTGCTAGCCACTCCGCTAGCACAGATACGCAGTATTTT | CSASHSASTDTQYF
TRBJ1-3 | few | . | TRBV28 | TGTGCCAGCAGTTTCCGCGGCAGGGTTGGAAACACCATATATTTT | CASSFRGRVGNTIYF
TRBJ2-3 | . | . | TRBV5-6 | TGTGCCAGCAGTCCGACACTCAGGCCAGATACGCAGTATTTT | CASSPTLRPDTQYF
TRBJ2-3 | few | . | TRBV20-1 | TGCAGTGCTCGGGATACGGCGATCACAGATACGCAGTATTTT | CSARDTAITDTQYF
TRBJ1-1 | . | TRBD1 | TRBV2 | TGTGCCAGCAGTAAAGGACAGGGGAGGTCTGAAGCTTTCTTT | CASSKGQGRSEAFF
TRBJ2-1 | many | TRBD1 | TRBV12-3/TRBV12-4 | TGTGCCAGCAGTTTAGTGGGGACAGGGTTACATGAGCAGTTCTTC | CASSLVGTGLHEQFF